This entry concerns a single T cell receptor (beta chain). The assay was immunoSEQ multiplex PCR, and TCRdb's table has in-frame clones only and misses some. The table includes a few hundred thousand clones, more than 75% detected once. CDR3 length: 17 amino acids. The data belong to a study of blood T cell repertoires in COVID-19. The material sequenced was peripheral blood. The TCR originated in a man aged 50 to 59 who had recovered from COVID-19. This sequence joins TRBV21-1 and TRBJ1-3. TRBV21-1 is annotated as a pseudogene. The CDR3 is CASSNPIRSSSGNTIYF. The CDR3 bases are TGTGCCAGCAGCAACCCGATACGGTCAAGCTCTGGAAACACCATATATTTT.